This TCR beta chain is from a study of T cell responses to AZD1222 COVID-19 vaccine. Points from the study as a whole: There were vaccine-associated CD4 TCRs across spike, dominant at 160-218 and 743-854. Donors in the cohort were predominantly white British and more often female, and clonal diversity was possibly underestimated.

Profiling relied on immunoSEQ multiplex PCR, and the TCRdb table lists in-frame clones only, not all of them. The profile shows about 120,000 clones, around nine tenths of them singletons. V lost 0 bases and J lost 2; bases outside the gene matches: 4. CDR3 length equals 16 residues. The V gene's germline CDR1 is LGHDT and CDR2 YNNKEL (reference sequence). Note on this clone: No antigen is known for it.

This chain uses TRBV3-1 (or the pseudogene TRBV3-2) with TRBJ2-5, with 9 bases identical to TRBD2. Sample: peripheral blood, taken 28 days after the second dose of the MenACWY control vaccine. The source is an adult who received the MenACWY meningococcal vaccine as a control. DNA of the CDR3: TGTGCCAGCAGCCAAGATCGGGCGGGGGGGCAAGAGACCCAGTACTTC. Protein sequence: CASSQDRAGGQETQYF.